Sequencing of this T cell receptor beta chain was carried out in a study of blood T cell repertoires in COVID-19. Turning to the study itself: Sample material is recorded as cDNA or gDNA derived from T cells, B-cell-depleted T cells, or PBMCs.

Germline CDR1 and CDR2: GTSNPN and SVGIG (reference sequence). The CDR3 totals 13 residues. V shed 5 bases and J 4 bases; nucleotides not matched to a gene: 3. In the study's own analysis: Counts of nucleated cells, estimated from reference gene primer amplification, were obtained. TCRdb's copy holds only in-frame clones and misses some; the assay was immunoSEQ multiplex PCR. The V and J calls and clone size are taken from that table; D and trimming were inferred from the DNA. The sample includes 150,000 or so clones, 75% to 90% of them seen just once. This TCR was recovered from a man between 18 and 29 years old with COVID-19, enrolled during active disease. Sequencing was performed on peripheral blood. V usage is TRBV30 and J usage is TRBJ2-7, with 12 positions matching TRBD2. CDR3 sequence reads: CAWGLAGTYEQYF. The CDR3, as DNA: TGTGCCTGGGGACTAGCGGGAACTTACGAGCAGTACTTC.